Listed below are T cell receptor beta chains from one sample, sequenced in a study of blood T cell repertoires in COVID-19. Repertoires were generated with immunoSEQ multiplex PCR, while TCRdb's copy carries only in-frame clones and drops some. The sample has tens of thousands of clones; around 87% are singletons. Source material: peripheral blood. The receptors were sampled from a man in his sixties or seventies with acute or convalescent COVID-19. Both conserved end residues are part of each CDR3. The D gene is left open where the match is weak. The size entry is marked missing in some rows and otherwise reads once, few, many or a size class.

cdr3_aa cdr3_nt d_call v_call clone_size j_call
CASSQGTGGYGYTF TGTGCCAGCAGCCAAGGGACAGGGGGATATGGCTACACCTTC TRBD1 TRBV3-1/TRBV3-2 . TRBJ1-2
CASNILGGGQPQHF TGTGCCAGCAATATCTTAGGGGGCGGTCAGCCCCAGCATTTT TRBD1 TRBV6-5 . TRBJ1-5
CASSQEDEGPGGLGTDQPQHF TGCGCCAGCAGCCAAGAAGATGAGGGGCCAGGGGGCCTCGGGACGGATCAGCCCCAGCATTTT TRBD1 TRBV4-1 . TRBJ1-5
CASRLQGSNSPLHF TGTGCCAGCAGATTACAGGGGTCCAATTCACCCCTCCACTTT TRBD1 TRBV27 . TRBJ1-6
CASSIEGANYGYTF TGTGCCAGTAGTATAGAGGGAGCTAACTATGGCTACACCTTC . TRBV19 . TRBJ1-2
CASGLNRGLTDTQYF TGTGCCAGCGGACTAAACAGGGGCCTCACAGATACGCAGTATTTT . TRBV27 . TRBJ2-3
CASSLSGSAGELFF TGCGCCAGCAGCTTGTCCGGCAGCGCCGGGGAGCTGTTTTTT . TRBV5-1 once TRBJ2-2
CSASDTSGGASEQYF TGCAGTGCTAGTGACACTAGCGGGGGGGCCAGCGAGCAGTACTTC TRBD2 TRBV20-1 . TRBJ2-7
CASSLYGGQSYEQYF TGTGCCAGCAGCTTATACGGGGGACAGTCCTACGAGCAGTACTTC . TRBV7-3 . TRBJ2-7
CASSYGQGNYGYTF TGTGCCAGCAGCTACGGACAGGGCAACTATGGCTACACCTTC TRBD1 TRBV5-6 . TRBJ1-2
CASSQDSKYQPQHF TGTGCCAGCAGTCAGGACAGCAAGTATCAGCCCCAGCATTTT . TRBV27 . TRBJ1-5
CATRGVGGAKETQYF TGCGCCACGAGGGGGGTAGGGGGCGCAAAGGAGACCCAGTACTTC . TRBV5-1 . TRBJ2-5
CASSVPSGSGETGELFF TGTGCCAGCAGCGTACCTAGCGGGAGCGGTGAAACCGGGGAGCTGTTTTTT TRBD2 TRBV9 few TRBJ2-2
CASVPGFAGANVLTF TGTGCCAGCGTTCCGGGGTTCGCTGGGGCCAACGTCCTGACTTTC . TRBV28 . TRBJ2-6
CASSRLAGGQETQYF TGTGCCAGTAGCAGACTAGCGGGAGGCCAAGAGACCCAGTACTTC TRBD2 TRBV19 . TRBJ2-5
CASSVVEQYF TGTGCCAGCAGCGTCGTCGAGCAGTACTTC . TRBV7-9 . TRBJ2-7
CASSPQGSSYEQYF TGTGCCAGCAGCCCCCAGGGGAGCTCCTACGAGCAGTACTTC . TRBV2 . TRBJ2-7
CASSKGATRAEKLFF TGTGCCAGCAGCAAGGGAGCGACACGGGCTGAAAAACTGTTTTTT . TRBV9 . TRBJ1-4
CASSDERGITGELFF TGTGCCAGCAGTGATGAGCGGGGGATCACCGGGGAGCTGTTTTTT TRBD2 TRBV2 few TRBJ2-2
CASSPFSRQDSQETQYF TGTGCCAGCAGTCCCTTTTCGCGACAGGACAGCCAAGAGACCCAGTACTTC . TRBV27 once TRBJ2-5
CASSPQGSFYEQYF TGTGCCAGCAGCCCCCAGGGCAGCTTCTACGAGCAGTACTTC . TRBV11-2 . TRBJ2-7
CASRLPDRGRETQYF TGTGCCAGCAGGCTCCCGGACAGGGGGCGCGAGACCCAGTACTTC TRBD1 TRBV6-6 . TRBJ2-5
CASSQAGQGHTDTQYF TGCGCCAGCAGCCAAGCAGGACAGGGCCACACAGATACGCAGTATTTT TRBD1 TRBV4-1 . TRBJ2-3
CASSFEQGTMNTEAFF TGTGCCAGCAGCTTCGAACAAGGAACTATGAACACTGAAGCTTTCTTT . TRBV5-5 . TRBJ1-1
CAISRALNYGYTF TGTGCCATCAGCCGCGCCCTTAACTATGGCTACACCTTC . TRBV10-3 . TRBJ1-2
CASSEGRTSLNEQFF TGTGCCAGCAGCGAGGGGAGGACTAGCCTCAATGAGCAGTTCTTC TRBD2 TRBV9 . TRBJ2-1
CASSPDGGASYNEQFF TGTGCCAGCAGCCCCGACGGGGGGGCCTCCTACAATGAGCAGTTCTTC TRBD2 TRBV7-2 . TRBJ2-1
CASSVGPGTNYGYTF TGTGCCAGCAGCGTCGGTCCTGGGACAAACTATGGCTACACCTTC . TRBV4-2 . TRBJ1-2
CASTTEYDTQYF TGTGCCAGCACCACGGAGTATGATACGCAGTATTTT . TRBV7-8 . TRBJ2-3
CASSLASLEQFF TGCGCCAGCAGCTTGGCCTCCCTGGAGCAGTTCTTC . TRBV5-1 . TRBJ2-1
CASSTITGVYGYTF TGCGCCAGCAGCACTATTACAGGTGTCTATGGCTACACCTTC . TRBV5-1 . TRBJ1-2
CASSYSGLAGGTTGELFF TGTGCCAGCAGTTACTCGGGACTAGCGGGGGGTACCACCGGGGAGCTGTTTTTT TRBD2 TRBV6-7 . TRBJ2-2
CASSVDILLSYNEQFF TGTGCCAGCAGTGTCGACATCTTGTTATCCTACAATGAGCAGTTCTTC . TRBV6-1 once TRBJ2-1
CASSFGAAGRQETQYF TGCGCCAGCAGCTTTGGGGCTGCGGGGAGGCAAGAGACCCAGTACTTC . TRBV5-1 . TRBJ2-5
CAWAGSYEQYF TGTGCCTGGGCGGGATCCTACGAGCAGTACTTC . TRBV30 . TRBJ2-7
CASSSAAGIITGELFF TGTGCCAGCAGCTCCGCGGCAGGGATAATCACCGGGGAGCTGTTTTTT . TRBV11-1 . TRBJ2-2
CASSSGHGGYTF TGTGCCAGCAGCTCGGGACATGGGGGCTACACCTTC . TRBV28 . TRBJ1-2
CASSQDSTGRGYEQYF TGTGCCAGCAGCCAAGATAGTACGGGTAGGGGCTACGAGCAGTACTTC . TRBV14 . TRBJ2-7
CASSSQRERGTYEQFF TGTGCCAGCAGCTCCCAGCGGGAGCGAGGTACATATGAGCAGTTCTTC TRBD2 TRBV9 once TRBJ2-1
CASSVSIKNTGELFF TGTGCCAGTAGCGTGAGTATCAAGAACACCGGGGAGCTGTTTTTT . TRBV19 . TRBJ2-2
CASSGTGGIWDGYTF TGTGCCAGCTCCGGGACAGGGGGTATTTGGGATGGCTACACCTTC TRBD1 TRBV27 . TRBJ1-2
CAISGGGDYEQYF TGTGCCATCAGTGGGGGCGGTGACTACGAGCAGTACTTC . TRBV10-3 . TRBJ2-7
CASSDSGSSVGETQYF TGTGCCAGCAGTGATAGCGGGAGCTCCGTAGGGGAGACCCAGTACTTC TRBD2 TRBV6-1 . TRBJ2-5
CASSLGGTEGYQYF TGTGCCAGCAGCTTAGGGGGGACAGAGGGTTATCAGTACTTC TRBD1 TRBV11-2 . TRBJ2-4
CASSPSGLAVSTDTQYF TGTGCCAGCAGCCCTTCTGGACTAGCGGTTAGCACAGATACGCAGTATTTT TRBD2 TRBV13 . TRBJ2-3
CAISEQADNYGYTF TGTGCCATCAGTGAACAGGCTGATAACTATGGCTACACCTTC . TRBV10-3 . TRBJ1-2